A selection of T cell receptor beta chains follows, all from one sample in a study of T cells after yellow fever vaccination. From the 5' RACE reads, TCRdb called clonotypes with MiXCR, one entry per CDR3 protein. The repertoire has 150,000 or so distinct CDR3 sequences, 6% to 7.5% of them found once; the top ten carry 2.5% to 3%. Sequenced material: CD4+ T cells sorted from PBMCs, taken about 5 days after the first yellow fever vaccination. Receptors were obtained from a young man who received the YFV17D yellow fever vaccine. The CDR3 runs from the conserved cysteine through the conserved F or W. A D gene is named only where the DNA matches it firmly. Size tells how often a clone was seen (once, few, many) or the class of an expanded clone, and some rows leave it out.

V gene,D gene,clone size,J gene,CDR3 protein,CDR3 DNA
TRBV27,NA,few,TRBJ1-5,CASSSLRPAPNQPQHF,TGTGCCAGCAGTTCCCTTAGACCTGCCCCTAATCAGCCCCAGCATTTT
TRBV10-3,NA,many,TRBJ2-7,CAITWDSNEQYF,TGTGCCATCACTTGGGACTCTAACGAGCAGTACTTC
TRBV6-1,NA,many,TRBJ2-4,CASTGDGSRSKNIQYF,TGTGCCAGCACCGGGGACGGGAGTAGGTCCAAAAACATTCAGTACTTC
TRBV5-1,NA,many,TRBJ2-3,CASSLSRGADTQYF,TGCGCCAGCAGCTTGAGTCGAGGGGCAGATACGCAGTATTTT
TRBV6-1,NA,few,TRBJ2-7,CASKSSNPTYEQYF,TGTGCCAGTAAATCTTCTAATCCAACCTACGAGCAGTACTTC
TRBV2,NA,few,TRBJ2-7,CASSIYEQYF,TGTGCCAGCAGCATATACGAGCAGTACTTC
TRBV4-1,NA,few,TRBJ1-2,CASSQGGRGRRSNYGYTF,TGCGCCAGCAGCCAAGGGGGACGGGGTCGACGGTCTAACTATGGCTACACCTTC
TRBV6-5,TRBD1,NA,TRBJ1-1,CASSNFRQGNTEAFF,TGTGCCAGCAGTAACTTTAGACAGGGGAACACTGAAGCTTTCTTT
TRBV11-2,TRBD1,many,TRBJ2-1,CASSLSTGKYNEQFF,TGTGCCAGCAGCTTATCGACAGGGAAATACAATGAGCAGTTCTTC
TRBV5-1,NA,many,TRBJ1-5,CASRLQPTSNQPQHF,TGCGCCAGCAGGCTCCAACCGACTAGCAATCAGCCCCAGCATTTT
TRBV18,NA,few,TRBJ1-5,CASSPGTHSNQPQHF,TGTGCCAGCTCCCCCGGGACCCATAGCAATCAGCCCCAGCATTTT
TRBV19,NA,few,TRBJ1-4,CASSISPATNEKLFF,TGTGCCAGTAGTATTTCGCCCGCAACTAATGAAAAACTGTTTTTT
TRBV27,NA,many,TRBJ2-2,CASSRYAGELFF,TGTGCCAGCAGTCGGTACGCCGGGGAGCTGTTTTTT
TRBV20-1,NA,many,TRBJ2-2,CSASNPTGELFF,TGCAGTGCCTCTAACCCCACCGGGGAGCTGTTTTTT
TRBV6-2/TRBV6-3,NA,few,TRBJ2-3,CASLRGDTQYF,TGTGCCAGCTTGAGAGGGGATACGCAGTATTTT
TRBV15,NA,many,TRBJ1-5,CATSREGGRGNQPQHF,TGTGCCACCAGCAGAGAGGGGGGCAGGGGAAATCAGCCCCAGCATTTT
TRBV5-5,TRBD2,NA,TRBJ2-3,CAISLGTAGGLTDTQYF,TGTGCCATCAGCCTCGGGACCGCGGGGGGGCTAACAGATACGCAGTATTTT
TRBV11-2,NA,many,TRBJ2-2,CASSFRGSGFGELFF,TGTGCCAGCAGCTTCCGGGGGTCCGGCTTCGGGGAGCTGTTTTTT
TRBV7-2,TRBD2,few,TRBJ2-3,CASSQRLAGADTQYF,TGTGCCAGCAGCCAGCGACTAGCGGGGGCGGATACGCAGTATTTT
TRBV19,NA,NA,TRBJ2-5,CASSTPGAGVQTQYF,TGTGCCAGTAGTACACCAGGGGCAGGGGTACAGACCCAGTACTTC
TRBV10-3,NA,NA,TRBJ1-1,CAISLQGNTEAFF,TGTGCCATCAGCTTGCAGGGGAACACTGAAGCTTTCTTT
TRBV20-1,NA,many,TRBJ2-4,CSARGWEGASGKNIQYF,TGCAGTGCCAGGGGGTGGGAGGGGGCTAGTGGCAAAAACATTCAGTACTTC
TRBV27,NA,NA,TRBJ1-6,CASSLSRGVTGIYNSPLHF,TGTGCCAGCAGTTTATCCCGAGGCGTTACGGGGATTTATAATTCACCCCTCCACTTT
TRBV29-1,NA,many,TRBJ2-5,CSVDPLQETQYF,TGCAGCGTTGACCCACTCCAGGAGACCCAGTACTTC
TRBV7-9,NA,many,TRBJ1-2,CASSLEAGVVGGYTF,TGTGCCAGCAGCTTAGAGGCTGGGGTTGTAGGTGGCTACACCTTC
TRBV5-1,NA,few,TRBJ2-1,CASSLEFLYNEQFF,TGCGCCAGCAGCTTGGAGTTCCTCTACAATGAGCAGTTCTTC
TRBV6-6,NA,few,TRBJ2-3,CASKAASLDTQYF,TGTGCCAGCAAGGCTGCCTCCTTGGATACGCAGTATTTT
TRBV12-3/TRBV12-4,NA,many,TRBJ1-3,CASRGRGAGNTIYF,TGTGCCAGCAGGGGCCGGGGCGCTGGAAACACCATATATTTT
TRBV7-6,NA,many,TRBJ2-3,CASSFPGRGTDTQYF,TGTGCCAGCAGCTTCCCGGGCCGGGGCACAGATACGCAGTATTTT
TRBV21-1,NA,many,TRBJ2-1,CASSAPPNRGYNEQFF,TGTGCCAGCAGCGCCCCCCCGAACAGGGGCTACAATGAGCAGTTCTTC
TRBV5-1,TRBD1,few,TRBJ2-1,CASSPGQARPYNEQFF,TGCGCCAGCAGCCCCGGACAGGCAAGGCCCTACAATGAGCAGTTCTTC
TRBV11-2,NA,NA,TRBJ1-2,CASSIRAIPNYGYTF,TGTGCCAGCAGCATACGGGCGATCCCTAACTATGGCTACACCTTC
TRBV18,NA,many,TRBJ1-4,CASSYSTSSEEKLFF,TGTGCCAGCTCATACTCGACTAGCTCGGAGGAAAAACTGTTTTTT
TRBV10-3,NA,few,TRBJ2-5,CAISESQGMETQYF,TGTGCCATCAGTGAGTCCCAGGGGATGGAGACCCAGTACTTC
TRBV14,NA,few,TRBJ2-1,CASSQVGDNEQFF,TGTGCCAGCAGCCAAGTCGGAGACAATGAGCAGTTCTTC
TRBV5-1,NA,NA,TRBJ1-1,CASSAPRMNTEAFF,TGCGCCAGCAGCGCACCCAGGATGAACACTGAAGCTTTCTTT
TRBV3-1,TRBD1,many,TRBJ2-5,CASSLTGVEETQYF,TGTGCCAGCAGCCTGACAGGGGTGGAGGAGACCCAGTACTTC
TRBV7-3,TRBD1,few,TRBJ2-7,CASSIRQGPSEQYF,TGTGCCAGCAGCATCAGACAGGGACCGTCCGAGCAGTACTTC
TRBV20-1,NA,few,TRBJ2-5,CSAHPPRVQETQYF,TGCAGTGCCCATCCCCCCAGGGTACAAGAGACCCAGTACTTC
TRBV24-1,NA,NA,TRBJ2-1,CATSDLKHGERQFF,TGTGCCACCAGTGATTTGAAACATGGGGAAAGGCAGTTCTTC
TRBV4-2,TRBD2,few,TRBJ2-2,CASSPGVGAGGGTGELFF,TGTGCCAGCAGCCCCGGTGTTGGAGCGGGGGGGGGGACCGGGGAGCTGTTTTTT
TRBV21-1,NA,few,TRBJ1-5,CASSKTGARNQPQHF,TGTGCCAGCAGCAAAACAGGGGCCCGCAATCAGCCCCAGCATTTT
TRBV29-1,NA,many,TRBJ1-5,CSVGWGWGQPQHF,TGCAGCGTTGGTTGGGGTTGGGGGCAGCCCCAGCATTTT
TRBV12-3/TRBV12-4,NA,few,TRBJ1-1,CASSPVGAEAFF,TGTGCCAGCAGCCCGGTTGGGGCTGAAGCTTTCTTT
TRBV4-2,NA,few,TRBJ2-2,CASSPLVPQGRNTGELFF,TGTGCCAGCAGCCCCCTGGTCCCGCAGGGGCGCAACACCGGGGAGCTGTTTTTT
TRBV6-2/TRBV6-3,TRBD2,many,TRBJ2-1,CASSHPASGGDHPYYNEQFF,TGTGCCAGCAGCCACCCAGCTAGCGGGGGGGACCACCCCTATTACAATGAGCAGTTCTTC
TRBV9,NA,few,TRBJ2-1,CASSVGSLGAYNEQFF,TGTGCCAGCAGCGTAGGAAGTCTGGGGGCCTACAATGAGCAGTTCTTC
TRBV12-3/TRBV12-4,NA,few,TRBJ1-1,CAGKETLLNTEAFF,TGTGCCGGGAAGGAAACCCTTCTAAACACTGAAGCTTTCTTT
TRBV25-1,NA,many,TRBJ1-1,CASSGREHWNTEAFF,TGTGCCAGCAGTGGAAGAGAACATTGGAACACTGAAGCTTTCTTT
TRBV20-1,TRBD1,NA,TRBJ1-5,CSATDRAVGNQPQHF,TGCAGTGCTACGGACAGGGCCGTCGGCAATCAGCCCCAGCATTTT
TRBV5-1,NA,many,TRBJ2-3,CASNDPGSQDTQYF,TGCGCCAGCAACGACCCGGGCAGCCAAGATACGCAGTATTTT
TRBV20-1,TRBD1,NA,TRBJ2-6,CSAFTTGGHFSGANVLTF,TGCAGTGCTTTTACAACAGGGGGCCACTTCTCTGGGGCCAACGTCCTGACTTTC
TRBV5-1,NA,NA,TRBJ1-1,CASSLASGGVFEAFF,TGCGCCAGCAGCTTGGCCTCGGGTGGGGTATTCGAAGCTTTCTTT
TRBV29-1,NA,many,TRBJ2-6,CSVGSSGANVLTF,TGCAGCGTGGGGAGCTCTGGGGCCAACGTCCTGACTTTC
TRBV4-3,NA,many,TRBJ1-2,CASSQDQGPVSGYTF,TGCGCCAGCAGCCAAGATCAGGGTCCCGTATCAGGCTACACCTTC
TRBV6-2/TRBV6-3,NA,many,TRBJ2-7,CASSPGHSADEQYF,TGTGCCAGCAGTCCGGGACACTCAGCTGACGAGCAGTACTTC
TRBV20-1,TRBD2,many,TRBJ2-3,CSARLAALTDTQYF,TGCAGTGCTAGACTAGCGGCACTCACAGATACGCAGTATTTT